One sample yielded the 14 T cell receptor beta chains listed below, sequenced in a study of T cell repertoires in cytomegalovirus infection. Each CDR3 protein is one row after TCRdb ran MiXCR on the reads. The data show about 450,000 distinct CDR3 sequences, roughly 30% seen once. Material for sequencing was PBMCs. The receptors originated from a human donor in good health (CMV status not recorded). Some clones in this sample may be carry-over from other donors' samples.

The chain couples TRBV6-1 to TRBJ1-5, with D hard to call. Germline V CDR1 and CDR2: MNHNS, SASEGT. The V and J ends lost 4 bases and 0 bases respectively, with 16 bases between them. The CDR3 sequence is 17 residues long. Here the CDR3 DNA reads TGTGCCAGCAGTGCTTGGCGGACGGCAGATAGCAATCAGCCCCAGCATTTT. Protein product: CASSAWRTADSNQPQHF.

This clonotype was counted many times. V and J are TRBV7-6 and TRBJ1-2; a weak D match, TRBD1 (5 bases). Germline V gene lookup returns CDR1 SGHVS and CDR2 FNYEAQ. The CDR3 has 17 amino acids. V lost 1 base and J lost 2, with 17 bases in between. CDR3 sequence reads: CASSLGTSRDRNYGYTF. DNA of the CDR3: TGTGCCAGCAGCTTAGGGACATCGAGAGACAGAAACTATGGCTACACCTTC.

This clonotype showed up just a few times. The chain links TRBV14 to TRBJ2-5; a possible D gene is TRBD1 (6 bases). CDR1 is SGHDN and CDR2 is FVKESK in the germline V gene. Trimming cost V 1 base and J 0 bases, with 15 bases left between them. This CDR3 spans 17 amino acids. This CDR3 reads CASSQGPGEAYQETQYF. Written as DNA, the CDR3 is TGTGCCAGCAGCCAAGGGCCAGGGGAAGCCTACCAAGAGACCCAGTACTTC.

This clonotype was seen a handful of times. The rearrangement joins TRBV20-1 to TRBJ2-7; 9 nucleotides match TRBD1. Per germline, CDR1 DFQATT and CDR2 SNEGSKA (reference sequence). The CDR3 extends over 13 amino acids. The junction had 7 bases not matched to a gene; V was cut back by 5 bases and J by 5 bases. The CDR3 is CSAPTGGGNEQYF. Here the CDR3 DNA reads TGCAGTGCTCCTACAGGGGGCGGGAACGAGCAGTACTTC.

This chain connects TRBV6-8 to TRBJ2-2, with D hard to call. With 7 bases removed from V and 1 base from J, the gap between germline ends came to 10 bases. This CDR3 contains 14 residues. The germline V gene encodes CDR1 MNHGY and CDR2 SAAAGT. CDR3 sequence: CASTLGWNTGELFF. CDR3 in DNA: TGTGCCAGCACGCTTGGGTGGAACACCGGGGAGCTGTTTTTT.

V gene TRBV4-3 combines with J gene TRBJ2-3, with D unresolved. This CDR3 contains 12 residues. Trimming took 1 base from V and 5 from J, leaving 4 bases between them. The germline gives CDR1 LGHNA, CDR2 YSLEER. CDR3: CASSQVRDTQYF. The CDR3 region has the DNA TGCGCCAGCAGCCAAGTCCGAGATACGCAGTATTTT.

The chain couples TRBV28 to TRBJ1-2; weak D call: TRBD1 (6 bases). Per the germline V gene, CDR1 is MDHEN and CDR2 is SYDVKM. The CDR3 is made up of 13 amino acids. The V end lost 5 bases, the J end lost 5 bases, and 12 bases lay between the germline ends. The CDR3 bases are TGTGCCAGCAGTGTGACAGGTGGATATGGCTACACCTTC. This encodes CASSVTGGYGYTF.

The sample holds many counts of this clonotype. The V and J genes are TRBV7-2 and TRBJ2-3; the match to TRBD2 covers 9 bases. After removal of 2 bases from V and 1 base from J, the junction contained 4 bases not matched to a gene. This CDR3 is 16 amino acids long. CDR1 and CDR2 from the germline V gene are SGHTA and FQGNSA. CDR3 in DNA: TGTGCCAGCAGCTTAAAAGCGGGGGGCCGCACAGATACGCAGTATTTT. It translates to CASSLKAGGRTDTQYF. Full variable domain (rest looked up from reference TRBV7-2 and TRBJ2-3): GAGVSQSPSNKVTEKGKDVELRCDPISGHTALYWYRQSLGQGLEFLIYFQGNSAPDKSGLPSDRFSAERTGGSVSTLTIQRTQQEDSAVYLCASSLKAGGRTDTQYFGPGTRLTVL.

This clonotype has only a few counts. The chain is built from TRBV6-2 or TRBV6-3 and TRBJ2-7; 8 nucleotides align to TRBD1. V lost 4 bases and J lost 5; bases outside the gene matches: 10. The CDR3 totals 15 residues. The germline CDR1 and CDR2 sequences are MNHEY and SVGEGT. This CDR3 reads CASSSGSTGVHEQYF. The CDR3 DNA follows: TGTGCCAGCAGTTCAGGATCGACAGGGGTCCACGAGCAGTACTTC.

This clonotype was recorded at least ten times. The rearrangement links TRBV12-3 or TRBV12-4 to TRBJ1-5, with unresolved D. The CDR3 runs 13 residues. Trimming left V 3 bases short and J 0 bases short, with 3 bases between. Here the CDR3 DNA reads TGTGCCAGCAGTTTTAGTAGCAATCAGCCCCAGCATTTT. It specifies CASSFSSNQPQHF.

V and J are TRBV10-3 and TRBJ1-1; D might be TRBD1 (6 bases). CDR3 length equals 15 residues. The germline V gene has CDR1 ENHRY and CDR2 SYGVKD. V gave up 0 bases and J gave up 4 bases, with 12 bases separating them. CDR3 amino acids: CAISESAGVSTEAFF. The DNA for the CDR3 is TGTGCCATCAGTGAGTCAGCAGGGGTAAGCACTGAAGCTTTCTTT.

About this clonotype: An end of the junction does not agree with germline; a read error may underlie this. The V call is TRBV11-2, the J call TRBJ1-1, with unresolved D. The CDR3 has 15 amino acids. The germline V gene encodes CDR1 SGHAT and CDR2 FQNNGV. The CDR3 coding sequence is TGTGCCAGCAGCCCCGTGTGGGTCATGAACACTGAAGCTTTATTT. Encoded protein: CASSPVWVMNTEALF.

This clonotype was recorded many times. The V and J genes are TRBV12-3 or TRBV12-4 and TRBJ1-2; 9 nucleotides align to TRBD1. This CDR3 region has 15 residues. Trimming removed 6 bases from V and 8 bases from J; junction bases left unmatched: 13. CDR3 loop: CASSSLTGGASGYTF. CDR3 DNA sequence: TGTGCCAGCAGCTCCCTTACAGGGGGCGCATCGGGCTACACCTTC.

The chain has TRBV12-3 or TRBV12-4 and TRBJ1-2; 9 nucleotides agree with TRBD1. The CDR3 has 14 amino acids. Losses at the gene ends were 4 bases for V and 4 bases for J; bases not matched to a gene: 4. The CDR3 coding sequence is TGTGCCAGCAGTTGGGGACAGGGAGGCTATGGCTACACCTTC. Its protein product is CASSWGQGGYGYTF.